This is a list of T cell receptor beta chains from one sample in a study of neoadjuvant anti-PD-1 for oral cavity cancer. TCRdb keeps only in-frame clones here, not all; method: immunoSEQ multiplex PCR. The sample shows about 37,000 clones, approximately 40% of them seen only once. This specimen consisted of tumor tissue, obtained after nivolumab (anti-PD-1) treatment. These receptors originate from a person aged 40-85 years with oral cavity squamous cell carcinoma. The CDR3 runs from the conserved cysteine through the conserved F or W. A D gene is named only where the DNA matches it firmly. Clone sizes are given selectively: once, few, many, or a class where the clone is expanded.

cdr3_nt: TGTGCCAGCAGCGCCCCCGGGACCTGGAACACTGAAGCTTTCTTT
cdr3_aa: CASSAPGTWNTEAFF
clone_size: medium-sized
d_call: -
j_call: TRBJ1-1
v_call: TRBV7-9

cdr3_nt: TGTGCCACTCGTCAGAGAGGGCGCACAGATACGCAGTATTTT
cdr3_aa: CATRQRGRTDTQYF
clone_size: -
d_call: -
j_call: TRBJ2-3
v_call: TRBV13

cdr3_nt: TGTGCCAGCAGTGAGGGAGACCTACGCTCTGAAGCTTTCTTT
cdr3_aa: CASSEGDLRSEAFF
clone_size: -
d_call: -
j_call: TRBJ1-1
v_call: TRBV6-1

cdr3_nt: TGTGCCAGCGTGGGGCAGCTAAACACTGAAGCTTTCTTT
cdr3_aa: CASVGQLNTEAFF
clone_size: -
d_call: -
j_call: TRBJ1-1
v_call: TRBV6-5

cdr3_nt: TGTGCCATCAGTGCCTCTCTGCGGTCGCCACCCAATGAGCAGTTCTTC
cdr3_aa: CAISASLRSPPNEQFF
clone_size: few
d_call: -
j_call: TRBJ2-1
v_call: TRBV10-3

cdr3_nt: TGTGCCATCAGTGACCCCGGGACTAGCGGACACAATGAGCAGTTCTTC
cdr3_aa: CAISDPGTSGHNEQFF
clone_size: -
d_call: TRBD2
j_call: TRBJ2-1
v_call: TRBV10-3

cdr3_nt: TGTGCCAGCAGCGTAGAAGGTGGACAGCAGAATTCACCCCTCCACTTT
cdr3_aa: CASSVEGGQQNSPLHF
clone_size: many
d_call: -
j_call: TRBJ1-6
v_call: TRBV9

cdr3_nt: TGTGCCAGTAGTATAGTCGGGGAGGATAAGCCCCAGCATTTT
cdr3_aa: CASSIVGEDKPQHF
clone_size: few
d_call: -
j_call: TRBJ1-5
v_call: TRBV19

cdr3_nt: TGTGCCAGCAGCCCGACAGGGATGGGGGCCGGGGAGCTGTTTTTT
cdr3_aa: CASSPTGMGAGELFF
clone_size: many
d_call: TRBD1
j_call: TRBJ2-2
v_call: TRBV4-2

cdr3_nt: TGCGCCAGCAGTCCGAATCCCGGTATCCGATCCGAGCAGTACTTC
cdr3_aa: CASSPNPGIRSEQYF
clone_size: many
d_call: -
j_call: TRBJ2-7
v_call: TRBV5-1

cdr3_nt: TGTGCCAGCAGTAGAGGACAGGGTCGTACTGAAGCTTTCTTT
cdr3_aa: CASSRGQGRTEAFF
clone_size: few
d_call: TRBD1
j_call: TRBJ1-1
v_call: TRBV7-3

cdr3_nt: TGTTCCATGTTGGCCCAGTACTTC
cdr3_aa: CSMLAQYF
clone_size: -
d_call: -
j_call: TRBJ2-5
v_call: TRBV21-1

cdr3_nt: TGTGCCAGCAGCTCCCTCCCGGGGGTCGACACTGAAGCTTTCTTT
cdr3_aa: CASSSLPGVDTEAFF
clone_size: -
d_call: -
j_call: TRBJ1-1
v_call: TRBV7-9

cdr3_nt: TGTGCCAGCAGTTACGACTCCCTCTCTGGAAACACCATATATTTT
cdr3_aa: CASSYDSLSGNTIYF
clone_size: once
d_call: -
j_call: TRBJ1-3
v_call: TRBV6-5

cdr3_nt: TGTGCCAGCAGCCATCGGCAGGGCTTTCCTGAAGCTTTCTTT
cdr3_aa: CASSHRQGFPEAFF
clone_size: few
d_call: -
j_call: TRBJ1-1
v_call: TRBV5-8

cdr3_nt: TGTGCCAGCAGCGTAACTTCACAAGAGACCCAGTACTTC
cdr3_aa: CASSVTSQETQYF
clone_size: -
d_call: -
j_call: TRBJ2-5
v_call: TRBV9

cdr3_nt: TGCGCCAGCAGTGGGGGACAGGGCGACGAGCAGTACTTC
cdr3_aa: CASSGGQGDEQYF
clone_size: few
d_call: TRBD1
j_call: TRBJ2-7
v_call: TRBV10-1